This T cell receptor beta chain was profiled in a study of blood T cell repertoires in COVID-19. Repertoires were generated with immunoSEQ multiplex PCR, while TCRdb's copy carries only in-frame clones and drops some. The sample includes over 110,000 clones, around 86% of them seen just once. This CDR3 comprises 14 residues. V was clipped by 5 bases and J by 5 bases; unmatched bases: 5. CDR1 SGHTA and CDR2 FQGTGA come from the germline V gene. The material sequenced was peripheral blood. The receptor's source is a human donor in a cohort sampled during active COVID-19. This sequence joins TRBV7-3 and TRBJ2-3; 9 bases fit TRBD1. The CDR3 loop is CASSPDRGLDTQYF. The CDR3 DNA reads as TGTGCCAGCAGCCCTGACAGGGGGTTAGATACGCAGTATTTT.